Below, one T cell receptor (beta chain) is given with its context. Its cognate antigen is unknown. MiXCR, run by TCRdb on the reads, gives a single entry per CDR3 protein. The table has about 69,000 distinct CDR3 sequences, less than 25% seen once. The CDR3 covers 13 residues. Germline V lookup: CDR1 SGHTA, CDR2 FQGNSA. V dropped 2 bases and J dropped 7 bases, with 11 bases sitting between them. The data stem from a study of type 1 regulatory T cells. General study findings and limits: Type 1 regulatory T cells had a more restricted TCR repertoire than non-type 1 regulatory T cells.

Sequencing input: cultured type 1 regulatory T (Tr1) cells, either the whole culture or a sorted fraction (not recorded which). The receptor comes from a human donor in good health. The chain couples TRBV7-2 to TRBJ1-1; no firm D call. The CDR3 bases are TGTGCCAGCAGCTTAAATGCGGGCCGTGAAGCTTTCTTT. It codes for CASSLNAGREAFF.